This T cell receptor beta chain was captured by sequencing in a study of CD8 T cells in ankylosing spondylitis. Germline assignment: CDR1 SGHDT and CDR2 YYEEEE. The CDR3 loop spans 13 amino acids. Trimming took off 0 bases at V and 4 bases at J, with 7 bases between the two ends. Libraries of TCR beta came from quantitative 5'-RACE with molecular barcodes. From the 5' RACE reads, TCRdb called clonotypes with MiXCR, one entry per CDR3 protein. Here the sample spans almost 400,000 distinct CDR3 sequences, approximately 20% being singletons. At least ten counts were recorded for this clonotype. What it binds is not known. Study-level results: Certain motif variants had earlier appeared in reactive arthritis synovial fluid and blood. It was reported that disease-linked clones were significantly enriched in matched ankylosing spondylitis synovial fluid. Within ankylosing spondylitis blood, a TCR beta motif made up of seven to nine highly homologous variants appeared to be characteristic.

The chain employs TRBV5-6 and TRBJ1-2, with D possibly matching TRBD1 (5 bases). Sequencing used blood, either unsorted or a sorted T cell fraction (not recorded which). This TCR was sampled from a male donor with ankylosing spondylitis. The CDR3 nucleotides read TGTGCCAGCAGCTTGGCAGGGAGCTATGGCTACACCTTC. Encoded protein: CASSLAGSYGYTF.